The next 10 T cell receptor beta chains were all read from a single sample in a study of Tregs in tolerant kidney transplant recipients. Only in-frame clones appear in the TCRdb table, and some are missing; sequencing was by immunoSEQ multiplex PCR. The data contain around 43,000 clones, roughly 89% of them singletons. The sequenced material came from Tregs from blood. These receptor sequences come from a human donor in good health.

This chain uses TRBV19 with TRBJ2-7; D may be TRBD2 (5 bases). The CDR3 loop spans 13 amino acids. The germline V gene encodes CDR1 LNHDA and CDR2 SQIVND (reference sequence). V shed 5 bases and J shed 3 bases, with 11 bases lying between them. CDR3 DNA sequence: TGTGCCAGTAGTCCCCGGACTTTCTACGAGCAGTACTTC. This codes for CASSPRTFYEQYF.

The rearrangement joins TRBV30 to TRBJ1-1; D gene uncertain. The CDR3 runs to 14 residues. V lost 0 bases, J lost 5 bases, and 13 bases lay in between. Germline lookup yields CDR1 GTSNPN and CDR2 SVGIG (reference sequence). The CDR3 region has the DNA TGTGCCTGGAGTGTAAATTCTAGGTTTACTGAAGCTTTCTTT. Translating it yields CAWSVNSRFTEAFF.

This clone appeared once. This chain joins TRBV7-6 and TRBJ2-7; D is possibly TRBD2 (6 bases). V dropped 4 bases and J dropped 1 base, with 14 bases sitting between them. CDR3 size: 15 residues. The germline gives CDR1 SGHVS, CDR2 FNYEAQ. This chain's CDR3 is CASSWGAGSSYEQYF. The CDR3 nucleotides read TGTGCCAGCAGCTGGGGAGCGGGTTCTTCCTACGAGCAGTACTTC. Together with reference TRBV7-6 and TRBJ2-7, the CDR3 gives the full variable domain: GAGVSQSPRYKVTKRGQDVALRCDPISGHVSLYWYRQALGQGPEFLTYFNYEAQQDKSGLPNDRFSAERPEGSISTLTIQRTEQRDSAMYRCASSWGAGSSYEQYFGPGTRLTVT.

The CDR3 here is CASSLVSGGNYGYTF. The CDR3 DNA is TGTGCCAGCAGCTTAGTCTCAGGGGGTAACTATGGCTACACCTTC. The V gene is TRBV7-9, the J gene TRBJ1-2, with TRBD1 matching 7 bases. Unmatched junction bases numbered 3, after V lost 1 base and J lost 1 base. Germline values: CDR1 SEHNR, CDR2 FQNEAQ (reference sequence). CDR3 length: 15 residues.

This chain joins TRBV2 and TRBJ2-7; tentative D call: TRBD1 (5 bases). CDR1 is SNHLY and CDR2 is FYNNEI in the germline V gene. The CDR3 has 14 residues. V dropped 6 bases and J dropped 5 bases, with 17 bases sitting between them. The CDR3 protein is CASRGQAYYNEQYF. The DNA for the CDR3 is TGTGCCAGCAGGGGGCAGGCTTACTATAACGAGCAGTACTTC. Complete variable domain (other parts from reference TRBV2 and TRBJ2-7): EPEVTQTPSHQVTQMGQEVILRCVPISNHLYFYWYRQILGQKVEFLVSFYNNEISEKSEIFDDQFSVERPDGSNFTLKIRSTKLEDSAMYFCASRGQAYYNEQYFGPGTRLTVT.

This chain links TRBV27 with TRBJ2-5; 7 bases match TRBD1. The DNA end is more similar to TRBJ2-7, so the J call may be wrong. This CDR3 comprises 15 residues. Germline lookup yields CDR1 MNHEY and CDR2 SMNVEV (reference sequence). The CDR3 sequence: CASRAGYRGTYEQYF. CDR3 nucleotide sequence: TGTGCCAGCAGAGCAGGCTACAGGGGAACCTACGAGCAGTACTTC.

This clone rates as medium-sized. The chain joins TRBV5-4 to TRBJ2-7; the D gene is possibly TRBD1 (6 bases). Between the trimmed V and J ends, which lost 5 bases and 0 bases, there was a span of 12 bases. CDR1 and CDR2 (germline): SGHNT, YYREEE (reference sequence). The CDR3 has 14 residues. Here the CDR3 reads CASRRDRSSYEQYF. DNA of the CDR3: TGTGCCAGCAGACGTGACAGGAGCTCCTACGAGCAGTACTTC.

The CDR3 DNA follows: TGTGCCAGCAGCCGAGGGACTAGCGGGCTCGTAGGGAATGAGCAGTTCTTC. It specifies CASSRGTSGLVGNEQFF. This chain links TRBV7-6 with TRBJ2-1; 12 bases map to TRBD2. The V gene's germline CDR1 is SGHVS and CDR2 FNYEAQ. J lost 7 bases, V lost 5 bases, and 12 bases had no gene match. The CDR3 has 17 residues.

The V and J genes are TRBV11-2 and TRBJ2-3; 15 bases fit TRBD2. This CDR3 has 18 residues. The trim removed 5 bases at V and 3 bases at J, leaving 9 bases unmatched. CDR1 and CDR2 from the germline V gene are SGHAT and FQNNGV. The chain's CDR3 is CASSPRTSGRAGTDTQYF. CDR3 coding DNA: TGTGCCAGCAGCCCCCGGACTAGCGGGAGGGCCGGTACAGATACGCAGTATTTT. Full variable domain (remainder filled in from reference TRBV11-2 and TRBJ2-3): EAGVAQSPRYKIIEKRQSVAFWCNPISGHATLYWYQQILGQGPKLLIQFQNNGVVDDSQLPKDRFSAERLKGVDSTLKIQPAKLEDSAVYLCASSPRTSGRAGTDTQYFGPGTRLTVL.

The chain recombines TRBV6-5 with TRBJ1-2; unclear D gene. Trimming shortened V by 2 bases and J by 0 bases, and 4 bases separated the two germline ends. Germline-derived CDR1 and CDR2 are MNHEY and SVGAGI. The CDR3 totals 13 residues. In nucleotides, the CDR3 is TGTGCCAGCAGTTACAGCGCTAACTATGGCTACACCTTC. It yields the protein CASSYSANYGYTF.